This TCR beta chain stems from a study of T cell responses to AZD1222 COVID-19 vaccine. Regarding the study as a whole: Unmutated variant regions are reportedly the target of nearly half of TCRs that are spike-specific.

Of note for this clone: No antigen is known for it.

The V gene end was trimmed by 4 bases and the J gene end by 6 bases; junction bases not matched to a gene: 7. Germline CDR1 is SGDLS and CDR2 is YYNGEE. This CDR3 has 15 amino acids. The protocol was immunoSEQ multiplex PCR, while the TCRdb copy is restricted to in-frame clones and leaves out a portion. Seen here are about 42,000 clones, around four fifths observed once, and the top ten hold 15% to 20%. Sequenced here: peripheral blood, sampled 28 days after the second AZD1222 dose. This rearrangement joins TRBV9 to TRBJ2-1, with 10 bases fitting TRBD2. The receptor's source is an adult who received the AZD1222 COVID-19 vaccine. CDR3 in DNA: TGTGCCAGCAGCACCCTAGCGGGGGTAACCAATGAGCAGTTCTTC. This encodes CASSTLAGVTNEQFF.